The sequence of this T cell receptor (beta chain) was determined in a study of sequential checkpoint blockade in melanoma. Clones were sequenced by immunoSEQ multiplex PCR, and TCRdb holds only the in-frame ones, with some missing. Of 25,000 to 35,000 clones listed, around 80% are singletons. Treatment described: randomized to nivolumab then ipilimumab (arm A) or the reverse (arm B). None of the patients previously received DNA-damaging chemotherapy. From thawed PBMCs, live CD3+CD8+ cells negative for CD19 and CD56 were sorted. Germline CDR1 and CDR2: MGHDK and SYGVNS. J was trimmed by 8 bases and V by 3 bases; bases with no gene match: 6. The CDR3 has 14 residues.

The sample here was CD8+ T cells sorted from blood (inferred from file names), taken from a patient given nivolumab and ipilimumab in sequence. The chain joins TRBV25-1 to TRBJ1-4; 7 bases are shared with TRBD1. The clonotype comes from a human donor with melanoma. CDR3 nucleotides: TGTGCCAGCAGTGAGGGGGCAGGGGGGGAAAAACTGTTTTTT. Translated: CASSEGAGGEKLFF. The complete variable domain, with remaining parts taken from reference TRBV25-1 and TRBJ1-4, reads EADIYQTPRYLVIGTGKKITLECSQTMGHDKMYWYQQDPGMELHLIHYSYGVNSTEKGDLSSESTVSRIRTEHFPLTLESARPSHTSQYLCASSEGAGGEKLFFGSGTQLSVL.